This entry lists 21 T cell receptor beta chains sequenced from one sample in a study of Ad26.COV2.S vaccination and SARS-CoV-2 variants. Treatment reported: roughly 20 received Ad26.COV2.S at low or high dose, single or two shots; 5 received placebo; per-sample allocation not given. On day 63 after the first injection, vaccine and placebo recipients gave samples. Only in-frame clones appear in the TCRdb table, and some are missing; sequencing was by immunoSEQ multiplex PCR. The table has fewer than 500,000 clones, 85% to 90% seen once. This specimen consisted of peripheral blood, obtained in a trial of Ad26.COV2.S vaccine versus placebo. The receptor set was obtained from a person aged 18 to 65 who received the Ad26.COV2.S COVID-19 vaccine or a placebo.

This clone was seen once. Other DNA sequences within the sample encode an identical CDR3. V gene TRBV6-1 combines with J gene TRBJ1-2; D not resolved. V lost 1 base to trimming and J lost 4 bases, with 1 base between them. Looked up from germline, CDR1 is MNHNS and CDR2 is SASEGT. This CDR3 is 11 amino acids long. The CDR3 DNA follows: TGTGCCAGCAGTGAAGGCTATGGCTACACCTTC. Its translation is CASSEGYGYTF.

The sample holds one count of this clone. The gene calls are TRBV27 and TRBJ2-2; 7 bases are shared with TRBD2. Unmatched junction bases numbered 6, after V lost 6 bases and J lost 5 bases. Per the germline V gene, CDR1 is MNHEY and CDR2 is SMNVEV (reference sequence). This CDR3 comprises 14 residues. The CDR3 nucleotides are TGTGCCAGCAGGGAACTAGCGACTACCGGGGAGCTGTTTTTT. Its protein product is CASRELATTGELFF.

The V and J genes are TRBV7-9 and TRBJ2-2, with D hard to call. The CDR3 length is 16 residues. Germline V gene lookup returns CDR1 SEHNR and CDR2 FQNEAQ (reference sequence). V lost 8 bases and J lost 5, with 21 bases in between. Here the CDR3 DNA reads TGTGCCAGCGATACTAAACCCCTTCGTGGTACCGGGGAGCTGTTTTTT. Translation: CASDTKPLRGTGELFF.

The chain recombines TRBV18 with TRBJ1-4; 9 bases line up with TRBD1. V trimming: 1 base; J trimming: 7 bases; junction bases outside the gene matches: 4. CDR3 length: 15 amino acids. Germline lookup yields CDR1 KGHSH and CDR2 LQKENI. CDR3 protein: CASSPRDRAVEKLFF. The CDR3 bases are TGTGCCAGCTCACCACGGGACAGGGCGGTTGAAAAACTGTTTTTT.

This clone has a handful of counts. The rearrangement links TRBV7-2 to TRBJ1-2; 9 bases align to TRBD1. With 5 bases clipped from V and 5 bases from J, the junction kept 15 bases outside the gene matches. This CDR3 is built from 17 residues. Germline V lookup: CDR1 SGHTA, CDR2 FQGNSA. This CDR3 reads CASSARPPGTGSYGYTF. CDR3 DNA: TGTGCCAGCAGCGCCAGACCCCCCGGGACAGGGAGTTATGGCTACACCTTC.

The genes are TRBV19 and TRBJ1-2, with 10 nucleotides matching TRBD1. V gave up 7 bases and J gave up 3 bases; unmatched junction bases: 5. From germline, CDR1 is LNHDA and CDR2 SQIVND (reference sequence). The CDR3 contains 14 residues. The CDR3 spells CASTMDRGYYGYTF. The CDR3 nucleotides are TGTGCCAGTACCATGGACAGGGGGTACTATGGCTACACCTTC.

The CDR3 here is CASSLLAGGPNEQFF. For the CDR3, the DNA is TGTGCCAGCAGCTTATTAGCGGGAGGGCCAAATGAGCAGTTCTTC. V is TRBV7-3 and J is TRBJ2-1; TRBD2 matches at 11 bases. This CDR3 comprises 15 residues. Germline CDR1 is SGHTA and CDR2 is FQGTGA. Trimming removed 2 bases from V and 7 bases from J; junction bases left unmatched: 4.

CDR3 in amino acids: CASSIGLAGSGQFF. CDR3 nucleotide sequence: TGTGCCAGTAGTATAGGTCTAGCGGGATCAGGTCAGTTCTTC. The rearrangement links TRBV19 to TRBJ2-1; 9 bases fit TRBD2. The germline gives CDR1 LNHDA, CDR2 SQIVND (reference sequence). The CDR3 contains 14 residues. V was pared by 1 base and J by 13 bases, with 8 bases of the junction left unmatched.

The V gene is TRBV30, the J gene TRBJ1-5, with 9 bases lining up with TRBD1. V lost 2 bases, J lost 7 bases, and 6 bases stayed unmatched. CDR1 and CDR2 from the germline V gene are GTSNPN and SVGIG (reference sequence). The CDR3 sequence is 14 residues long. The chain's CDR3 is CAWSTQGAEQPQHF. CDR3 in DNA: TGTGCCTGGAGTACACAGGGGGCAGAACAGCCCCAGCATTTT. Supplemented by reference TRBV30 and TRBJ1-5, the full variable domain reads SQTIHQWPATLVQPVGSPLSLECTVEGTSNPNLYWYRQAAGRGLQLLFYSVGIGQISSEVPQNLSASRPQDRQFILSSKKLLLSDSGFYLCAWSTQGAEQPQHFGDGTRLSIL.

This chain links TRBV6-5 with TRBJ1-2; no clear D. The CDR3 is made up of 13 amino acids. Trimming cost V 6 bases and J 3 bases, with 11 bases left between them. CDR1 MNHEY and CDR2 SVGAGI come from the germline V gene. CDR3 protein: CASSWVRDYGYTF. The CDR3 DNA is TGTGCCAGCAGCTGGGTTCGGGACTATGGCTACACCTTC.

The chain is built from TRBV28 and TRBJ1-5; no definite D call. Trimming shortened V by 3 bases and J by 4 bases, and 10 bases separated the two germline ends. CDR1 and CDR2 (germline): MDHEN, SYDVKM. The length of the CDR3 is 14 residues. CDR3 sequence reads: CASSFMTTNQPQHF. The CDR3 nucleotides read TGTGCCAGCAGTTTTATGACAACAAATCAGCCCCAGCATTTT. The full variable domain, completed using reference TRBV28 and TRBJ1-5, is DVKVTQSSRYLVKRTGEKVFLECVQDMDHENMFWYRQDPGLGLRLIYFSYDVKMKEKGDIPEGYSVSREKKERFSLILESASTNQTSMYLCASSFMTTNQPQHFGDGTRLSIL.

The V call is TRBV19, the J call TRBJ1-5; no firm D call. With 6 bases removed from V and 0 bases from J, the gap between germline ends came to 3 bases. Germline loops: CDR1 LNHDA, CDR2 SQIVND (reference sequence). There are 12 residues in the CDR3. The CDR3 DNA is TGTGCCAGTAGGGCTAGCAATCAGCCCCAGCATTTT. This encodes CASRASNQPQHF.

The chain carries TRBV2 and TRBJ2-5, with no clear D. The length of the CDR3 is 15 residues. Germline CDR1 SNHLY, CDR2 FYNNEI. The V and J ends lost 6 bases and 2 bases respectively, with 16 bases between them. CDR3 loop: CASRLQLLGQETQYF. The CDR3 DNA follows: TGTGCCAGCAGACTACAGCTTTTGGGTCAAGAGACCCAGTACTTC. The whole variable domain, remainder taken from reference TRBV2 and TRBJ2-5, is EPEVTQTPSHQVTQMGQEVILRCVPISNHLYFYWYRQILGQKVEFLVSFYNNEISEKSEIFDDQFSVERPDGSNFTLKIRSTKLEDSAMYFCASRLQLLGQETQYFGPGTRLLVL.

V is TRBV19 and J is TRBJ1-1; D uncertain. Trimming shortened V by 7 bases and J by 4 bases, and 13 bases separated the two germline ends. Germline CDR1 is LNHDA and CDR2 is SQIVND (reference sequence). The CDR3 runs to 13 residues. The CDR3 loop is CASNLGRGTEAFF. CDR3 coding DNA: TGTGCCAGTAACCTCGGGCGGGGCACTGAAGCTTTCTTT.

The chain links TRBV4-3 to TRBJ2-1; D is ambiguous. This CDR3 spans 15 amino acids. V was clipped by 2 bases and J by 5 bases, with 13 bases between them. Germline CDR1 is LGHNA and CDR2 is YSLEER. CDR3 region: CASSQTTPADNEQFF. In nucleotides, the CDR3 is TGCGCCAGCAGCCAAACGACCCCTGCTGACAATGAGCAGTTCTTC.

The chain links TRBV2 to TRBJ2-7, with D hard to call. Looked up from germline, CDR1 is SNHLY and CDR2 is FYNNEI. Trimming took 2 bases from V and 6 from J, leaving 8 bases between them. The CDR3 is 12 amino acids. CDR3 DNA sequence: TGTGCCAGCAGTGAATTGGGTGCCGAGCAGTACTTC. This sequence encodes CASSELGAEQYF.

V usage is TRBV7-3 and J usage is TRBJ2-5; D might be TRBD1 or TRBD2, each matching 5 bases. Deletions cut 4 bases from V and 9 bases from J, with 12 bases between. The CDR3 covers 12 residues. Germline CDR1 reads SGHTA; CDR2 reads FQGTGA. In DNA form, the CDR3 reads TGTGCCAGCAGCTCGGTGCCGGGACCCCAGTACTTC. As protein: CASSSVPGPQYF.

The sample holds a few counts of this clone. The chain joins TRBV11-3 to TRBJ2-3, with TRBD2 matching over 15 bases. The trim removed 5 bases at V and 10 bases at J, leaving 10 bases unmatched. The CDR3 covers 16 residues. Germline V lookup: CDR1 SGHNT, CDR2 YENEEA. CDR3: CASSHGTSGRTNAQYF. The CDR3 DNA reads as TGTGCCAGCAGCCATGGGACTAGCGGGAGGACCAATGCGCAGTATTTT.

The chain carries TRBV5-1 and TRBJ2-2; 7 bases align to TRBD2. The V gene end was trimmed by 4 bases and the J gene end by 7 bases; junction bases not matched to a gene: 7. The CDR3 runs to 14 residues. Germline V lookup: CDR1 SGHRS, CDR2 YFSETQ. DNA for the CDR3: TGCGCCAGCAGCGCGCGGGAGCGGCACGGGGAGCTGTTTTTT. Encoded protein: CASSARERHGELFF.

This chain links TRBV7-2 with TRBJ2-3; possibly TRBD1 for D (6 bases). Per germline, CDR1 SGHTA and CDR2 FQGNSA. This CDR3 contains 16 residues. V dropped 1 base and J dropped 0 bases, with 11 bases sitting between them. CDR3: CASSLVGGWSTDTQYF. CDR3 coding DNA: TGTGCCAGCAGCTTAGTAGGGGGTTGGAGCACAGATACGCAGTATTTT.

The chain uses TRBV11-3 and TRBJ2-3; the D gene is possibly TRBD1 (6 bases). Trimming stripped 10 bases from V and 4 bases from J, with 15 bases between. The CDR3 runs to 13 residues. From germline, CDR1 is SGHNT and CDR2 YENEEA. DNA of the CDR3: TGTGCCATCGGTACAGGGTCGGCAGATACGCAGTATTTT. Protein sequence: CAIGTGSADTQYF.